The 29 T cell receptor beta chains in this list originate from one sample, sequenced in a study of CD8 T cells in Susac syndrome. Roughly 0.5 to 1 ug RNA was reverse transcribed with random hexamers. TCRdb re-called the immunoSEQ multiplex PCR reads through MiXCR, storing one row per CDR3 protein. The sample holds about 84,000 distinct CDR3 sequences; 95% to 97% are singletons and the top ten take around 0.43%. Sequencing was carried out using CD8+ T cells from PBMCs. The receptors were gathered from a human donor with Susac syndrome.

The V gene is TRBV11-2, the J gene TRBJ2-7; unclear D gene. CDR1 is SGHAT, CDR2 FQNNGV, per germline. The CDR3 totals 12 residues. The ends were cut back, 4 bases at V and 5 bases at J, with 9 bases in the middle. The CDR3 nucleotides are TGTGCCAGCAGCTCCTTGATCCACGAGCAGTACTTC. This sequence encodes CASSSLIHEQYF.

The gene calls are TRBV27 and TRBJ2-5; no clear D gene. The V end was cut by 4 bases, the J end by 0 bases, with 9 bases between. There are 14 residues in the CDR3. Germline values: CDR1 MNHEY, CDR2 SMNVEV (reference sequence). As DNA, the CDR3 is TGTGCCAGCAGTTCCGGCAGTCACCAAGAGACCCAGTACTTC. Translated, it gives CASSSGSHQETQYF.

This sequence joins TRBV29-1 and TRBJ1-1; weak D call: TRBD1 (6 bases). CDR1 SQVTM and CDR2 ANQGSEA come from the germline V gene. Deletions cut 1 base from V and 1 base from J, with 13 bases between. The CDR3 has 15 amino acids. The CDR3 here is CSVEAPGHANTEAFF. The CDR3 DNA reads TGCAGCGTTGAAGCACCGGGACATGCGAACACTGAAGCTTTCTTT.

The gene calls are TRBV7-9 and TRBJ1-5; TRBD1 aligns across 7 bases. CDR1 is SEHNR and CDR2 is FQNEAQ in the germline V gene (reference sequence). The length of the CDR3 is 13 residues. V was pared by 5 bases and J by 10 bases, with 8 bases of the junction left unmatched. CDR3 region: CASSDPTGEPQHF. The CDR3 bases are TGTGCCAGCAGCGACCCAACAGGGGAACCCCAGCATTTT.

This chain links TRBV20-1 with TRBJ1-2; D call uncertain. The V gene lost 6 bases and the J gene lost 6 bases, with 11 bases spanning the gap. Germline values: CDR1 DFQATT, CDR2 SNEGSKA (reference sequence). The CDR3 loop spans 11 amino acids. CDR3 bases: TGCAGTGCCCCGTCCTTTAATGGCTACACCTTC. Its protein is CSAPSFNGYTF.

This clonotype was observed a single time. The gene calls are TRBV13 and TRBJ2-7; perhaps TRBD2 as D (5 bases). Germline loops: CDR1 PRHDT, CDR2 FYEKMQ (reference sequence). The length of the CDR3 is 14 residues. Trimming shortened V by 5 bases and J by 2 bases, and 13 bases separated the two germline ends. This CDR3 reads CASSLGEHAYEQYV. The CDR3 DNA reads as TGTGCCAGCAGCCTTGGGGAGCATGCCTACGAGCAGTACGTC.

The table lists this clonotype with a few counts. The chain carries TRBV4-1 and TRBJ2-1; no reliable D call. The CDR3 spans 14 residues. Per germline, CDR1 MGHRA and CDR2 YSYEKL. The germline V and J ends were trimmed by 0 bases and 3 bases, with 6 bases remaining between them. The CDR3 protein is CASSQEGSYNEQFF. CDR3 nucleotides: TGCGCCAGCAGCCAAGAAGGCAGCTACAATGAGCAGTTCTTC.

The CDR3, as DNA: TGTGCCAGCCAACCGGGACAGCCTTACTACGAGCAGTACGTC. Protein product: CASQPGQPYYEQYV. The chain uses TRBV2 and TRBJ2-7; 7 nucleotides match TRBD1. Germline V gene sequence: CDR1 SNHLY, CDR2 FYNNEI. The CDR3 is 14 residues long. V lost 8 bases, J lost 3 bases, and 10 bases stayed unmatched.

The V and J genes are TRBV20-1 and TRBJ2-4; 8 bases map to TRBD2. V lost 0 bases, J lost 1 base, and 2 bases stayed unmatched. This CDR3 region has 15 residues. Germline assignment: CDR1 DFQATT and CDR2 SNEGSKA (reference sequence). This CDR3 is CSARDGGGAKNIQYF. Written as DNA, the CDR3 is TGCAGTGCTAGAGATGGCGGGGGGGCCAAAAACATTCAGTACTTC.

The chain combines TRBV7-8 with TRBJ2-1, with a tentative D call TRBD2 (5 bases). The CDR3 is made up of 15 amino acids. The V end was cut by 5 bases, the J end by 8 bases, with 19 bases between. Germline V gene lookup returns CDR1 SGHVS and CDR2 FQNEAQ. The CDR3 protein is CASSLRRTLRDEQFF. The CDR3 region has the DNA TGTGCCAGCAGCCTTCGACGGACCCTGAGGGATGAGCAGTTCTTC.

The CDR3 loop is CASSDGTALTTLHF. CDR3 DNA sequence: TGTGCCAGCAGCGACGGGACAGCCCTTACGACCCTCCACTTT. The chain combines TRBV5-6 with TRBJ1-6; 7 nucleotides align to TRBD1. Germline lookup yields CDR1 SGHDT and CDR2 YYEEEE. There are 14 residues in the CDR3. V shed 4 bases, J shed 14 bases, and the junction held 12 bases outside the gene matches. The full variable domain, in which reference TRBV5-6 and TRBJ1-6 provide the parts outside the CDR3, is DAGVTQSPTHLIKTRGQQVTLRCSPKSGHDTVSWYQQALGQGPQFIFQYYEEEERQRGNFPDRFSGHQFPNYSSELNVNALLLGDSALYLCASSDGTALTTLHFGNGTRLTVT.

The CDR3 DNA sequence: TGCAGCGTTGAATTGGGCAGGGGCTACGAGCAGTACTTC. Protein product: CSVELGRGYEQYF. V and J are TRBV29-1 and TRBJ2-7; a possible D gene is TRBD1 (6 bases). V gave up 2 bases and J gave up 3 bases, with 11 bases separating them. From germline, CDR1 is SQVTM and CDR2 ANQGSEA. The CDR3 has 13 residues.

J is TRBJ2-3 and V is TRBV15, with TRBD2 identical over 13 bases. This CDR3 is 19 amino acids long. Germline V gene lookup returns CDR1 LNHNV and CDR2 YYDKDF (reference sequence). V shed 0 bases and J 6 bases; nucleotides not matched to a gene: 12. The CDR3 protein is CATSREPLWTSGSPDTQYF. In DNA, the CDR3 is TGTGCCACCAGCAGAGAACCACTATGGACTAGCGGGAGCCCCGATACGCAGTATTTT. Together with reference TRBV15 and TRBJ2-3, the CDR3 gives the full variable domain: DAMVIQNPRYQVTQFGKPVTLSCSQTLNHNVMYWYQQKSSQAPKLLFHYYDKDFNNEADTPDNFQSRRPNTSFCFLDIRSPGLGDTAMYLCATSREPLWTSGSPDTQYFGPGTRLTVL.

The chain joins TRBV11-1 to TRBJ1-6; D uncertain. Trimming cost V 5 bases and J 10 bases, with 15 bases left between them. In germline, CDR1 is SGHAT, CDR2 FQDESV (reference sequence). CDR3 length: 14 amino acids. The CDR3: CASSQSGLLSPLHF. CDR3 DNA sequence: TGTGCCAGCAGCCAGAGTGGACTTTTATCACCCCTCCACTTT.

The V call is TRBV15, the J call TRBJ2-7; D gene unclear. The CDR3 runs 13 residues. Germline V lookup: CDR1 LNHNV, CDR2 YYDKDF (reference sequence). V was trimmed by 0 bases and J by 6 bases, leaving 9 bases between them. This chain's CDR3 is CATSRDRRGEQYF. For the CDR3, the DNA is TGTGCCACCAGCAGAGATCGCCGCGGCGAGCAGTACTTC.

The V gene is TRBV29-1, the J gene TRBJ1-1; no definite D call. The CDR3 length is 13 residues. The germline gives CDR1 SQVTM, CDR2 ANQGSEA. Trimming stripped 3 bases from V and 0 bases from J, with 8 bases between. The chain's CDR3 is CSVDGILNTEAFF. The CDR3, as DNA: TGCAGCGTTGATGGGATTCTGAACACTGAAGCTTTCTTT. The variable domain in full, completed from reference TRBV29-1 and TRBJ1-1, reads SAVISQKPSRDICQRGTSLTIQCQVDSQVTMMFWYRQQPGQSLTLIATANQGSEATYESGFVIDKFPISRPNLTFSTLTVSNMSPEDSSIYLCSVDGILNTEAFFGQGTRLTVV.

In this sample, this clonotype turned up once. The rearrangement uses TRBV27 and TRBJ1-1; 8 bases align to TRBD1. With V trimmed by 6 bases and J by 5 bases, 5 bases remained unmatched. CDR3 length equals 13 residues. Germline CDR1 reads MNHEY; CDR2 reads SMNVEV (reference sequence). CDR3 nucleotide sequence: TGTGCCAGCAGGGACAGGGCCAGGACTGAAGCTTTCTTT. Translation gives CASRDRARTEAFF.

This chain uses TRBV27 with TRBJ2-7; unclear D gene. The CDR3 runs to 11 residues. Trimming stripped 6 bases from V and 0 bases from J, with 3 bases between. Germline assignment: CDR1 MNHEY and CDR2 SMNVEV (reference sequence). The CDR3 sequence: CASSSSYEQYF. DNA for the CDR3: TGTGCCAGCAGCTCCTCCTACGAGCAGTACTTC.

The genes are TRBV28 and TRBJ2-3; a possible D gene is TRBD2 (6 bases). The CDR3 loop spans 15 amino acids. Deletions cut 8 bases from V and 0 bases from J, with 15 bases between. The germline gives CDR1 MDHEN, CDR2 SYDVKM. The DNA for the CDR3 is TGTGCCAGCTGCCCTAGCGCAACTAGCACAGATACGCAGTATTTT. It specifies CASCPSATSTDTQYF.

This clonotype has just one count. The genes are TRBV2 and TRBJ2-6; no firm D call. The CDR3 runs 15 residues. The germline V and J ends were trimmed by 5 bases and 4 bases, with 12 bases remaining between them. Per germline, CDR1 SNHLY and CDR2 FYNNEI. CDR3 DNA: TGTGCCAGCAGTTCGGCCTATCAAGGGGCCAACGTCCTGACTTTC. This sequence encodes CASSSAYQGANVLTF.

This chain connects TRBV3-1 to TRBJ1-1, with 8 nucleotides matching TRBD1. J lost 8 bases, V lost 1 base, and 9 bases had no gene match. CDR1 LGHDT and CDR2 YNNKEL come from the germline V gene (reference sequence). The CDR3 length is 15 residues. The CDR3 protein is CASSQVPTGEAEAFF. CDR3 DNA: TGTGCCAGCAGCCAAGTCCCGACAGGGGAAGCCGAAGCTTTCTTT.

This clonotype appeared a single time. One end of the junction does not line up with germline, which may come from a read error. This chain joins TRBV20-1 and TRBJ2-1; D remains ambiguous. The CDR3 totals 13 residues. The germline V gene has CDR1 DFQATT and CDR2 SNEGSKA (reference sequence). CDR3 sequence (DNA): TGCAGTGCTCTATACTGGCTTAGGGCCGCCCCGATCTTC. Protein: CSALYWLRAAPIF.

V usage is TRBV7-9 and J usage is TRBJ2-6; D is ambiguous. V was cut by 2 bases and J by 6 bases, with 14 bases left in between. Germline V CDR1 and CDR2: SEHNR, FQNEAQ (reference sequence). The CDR3 spans 16 residues. CDR3: CASSLNLGRVANVLTF. The CDR3 bases are TGTGCCAGCAGCTTAAACCTAGGACGGGTGGCCAACGTCCTGACTTTC.

The chain recombines TRBV20-1 with TRBJ2-5; 7 bases line up with TRBD1. Germline V gene sequence: CDR1 DFQATT, CDR2 SNEGSKA (reference sequence). The length of the CDR3 is 12 residues. V gave up 7 bases and J gave up 3 bases; unmatched junction bases: 5. The CDR3 loop reads CSGTGWEETQYF. In nucleotides, the CDR3 is TGCAGTGGGACAGGATGGGAAGAGACCCAGTACTTC.

The gene calls are TRBV2 and TRBJ1-1; 7 bases agree with TRBD1. The CDR3 spans 10 residues. In germline, CDR1 is SNHLY, CDR2 FYNNEI. V dropped 6 bases and J dropped 10; count of bases not matched to a gene: 2. The CDR3 reads CASSGDRAFF. The CDR3 coding sequence is TGTGCCAGCAGCGGGGACAGAGCTTTCTTT.

This clonotype has only one observation. CDR3 DNA: TGTGCCAGCAGTGAACCGGGACTTAGGGTTATGAACACCGGGGAGCTGTTTTTT. Translation: CASSEPGLRVMNTGELFF. V is TRBV12-3 or TRBV12-4 and J is TRBJ2-2, with D tentatively TRBD2 (6 bases). The V end was cut by 5 bases, the J end by 1 base, with 20 bases between. This CDR3 is 18 amino acids long.

The chain has TRBV20-1 and TRBJ2-7; 9 bases are shared with TRBD2. This CDR3 has 14 amino acids. V trimming: 0 bases; J trimming: 3 bases; junction bases outside the gene matches: 3. Germline loops: CDR1 DFQATT, CDR2 SNEGSKA (reference sequence). The CDR3: CSARDLSGGYEQYV. The DNA for the CDR3 is TGCAGTGCTAGAGATCTTAGCGGGGGCTACGAGCAGTACGTC.

This sequence joins TRBV5-4 and TRBJ2-1; the D call may be TRBD1 or TRBD2 (6 bases each). With 0 bases removed from V and 6 bases from J, the gap between germline ends came to 10 bases. The CDR3 runs 14 residues. The germline V gene encodes CDR1 SGHNT and CDR2 YYREEE (reference sequence). The CDR3 loop reads CASSLGPGANEQFF. For the CDR3, the DNA is TGTGCCAGCAGCTTGGGGCCGGGGGCCAATGAGCAGTTCTTC.

The J gene is TRBJ2-5, the V gene TRBV3-1; weak D call: TRBD1 (6 bases). The CDR3 totals 15 residues. The ends were cut back, 1 base at V and 5 bases at J, with 14 bases in the middle. The germline gives CDR1 LGHDT, CDR2 YNNKEL (reference sequence). In DNA form, the CDR3 reads TGTGCCAGCAGCCAAGGGACAGCAAATCGGGAGACCCAGTACTTC. Its protein product is CASSQGTANRETQYF.